Listed below are T cell receptor beta chains from one sample, sequenced in a study of CD8 T cells in Susac syndrome. TCRdb recomputed calls from the immunoSEQ multiplex PCR reads with MiXCR, one row per CDR3 protein. The data hold some 240,000 distinct CDR3 sequences, with almost 97% observed a single time. The specimen was CD4+ T cells from PBMCs. The receptors shown here come from a human donor with Susac syndrome. The CDR3 runs from the conserved cysteine through the conserved F or W. Fields, in order: V gene, clone size, D gene, J gene, CDR3 length, CDR3 protein. The D gene is left open where the match is weak. Rows may omit the clone size; those that give it use once, few, many or a size class.

>TRBV2|once|TRBD2|TRBJ2-3|15
CASSVFGTSYDTQYF
>TRBV20-1|.|.|TRBJ2-7|12
CSARGVQGEQYF
>TRBV6-5|.|.|TRBJ2-1|14
CASSYSYSYNEQFF
>TRBV20-1|.|.|TRBJ1-2|11
CSASTDYGYTF
>TRBV2|.|TRBD2|TRBJ2-1|13
CASMNSGSDEQFF
>TRBV4-2|.|TRBD2|TRBJ2-7|15
CASSQVVGGLYEQYF
>TRBV18|.|TRBD2|TRBJ2-1|15
CASSPVGGSNNEQFF
>TRBV3-1|.|.|TRBJ2-5|18
CASSQDLGSGVGSETQYF
>TRBV27|once|TRBD2|TRBJ2-7|15
CASSLTSGFPQEQYF
>TRBV30|.|.|TRBJ2-1|18
CAWSVPLMLGSKYNEQFF
>TRBV29-1|.|.|TRBJ1-4|13
CSVKDRFNEKLFF
>TRBV29-1|.|TRBD2|TRBJ2-5|13
CSAVSGTVETQYF
>TRBV24-1|many|.|TRBJ2-7|14
CATSDPSGRYEQYF
>TRBV24-1|once|TRBD2|TRBJ2-3|16
CATSDGSSGSTDTQYF
>TRBV18|.|.|TRBJ2-1|15
CASSPLEGGAGEQFF
>TRBV27|.|.|TRBJ2-2|13
CASSPLNTGELFF